The rows below give T cell receptor beta chains drawn from one sample of a study of blood T cell repertoires in COVID-19. Produced via immunoSEQ multiplex PCR; TCRdb's table is partial and in-frame only. Here the sample spans approximately 280,000 clones, roughly 80% being singletons. Material for sequencing was PBMCs or T cells enriched from blood (not recorded which). These receptors all stem from a man aged 35-49 years who had been exposed to COVID-19. Each CDR3 is given with its conserved first and last residue. The D gene is left open where the match is weak. Not every row has a clone size; where given, it reads once, few, many or a size class.

J gene	D gene	clone size	V gene	CDR3 DNA	CDR3 protein
TRBJ2-2	TRBD2	NA	TRBV19	TGTGCCAGCTCAAGCGGGGGGGGCGCGAACACCGGGGAGCTGTTTTTT	CASSSGGGANTGELFF
TRBJ1-1	NA	once	TRBV3-1/TRBV3-2	TGTGCCAGCCCCCCTCTGAACACTGAAGCTTTCTTT	CASPPLNTEAFF
TRBJ1-5	NA	NA	TRBV23-1	TGCGCCAGCAGTCAATCCTCGGGGAATCAGCCCCAGCATTTT	CASSQSSGNQPQHF
TRBJ1-1	NA	once	TRBV24-1	TGTGCCACCAGTGATCCAAACACTGAAGCTTTCTTT	CATSDPNTEAFF
TRBJ1-5	NA	NA	TRBV5-1	TGCGCCAGCAGCTTGACGGTTGGACAGAGCCAGCCCCAGCATTTT	CASSLTVGQSQPQHF
TRBJ1-3	NA	NA	TRBV30	TGTGCCTGGGCTTTGAGCTCTGGAAACACCATATATTTT	CAWALSSGNTIYF
TRBJ2-5	NA	few	TRBV19	TGTGCCAGTGGTGCTTATGCAGGGGAGGGGGAGACCCAGTACTTC	CASGAYAGEGETQYF
TRBJ2-1	TRBD2	NA	TRBV7-2	TGTGCCAGCAGCCCGGGAGGAAGCGGGAGAGGGGTTGAGCAGTTCTTC	CASSPGGSGRGVEQFF
TRBJ1-1	TRBD1	NA	TRBV29-1	TGCAGCACCCAGGGGGGACAGGGGGCGTTTAACCAAGAAGCTTTCTTT	CSTQGGQGAFNQEAFF
TRBJ2-2	TRBD1	NA	TRBV9	TGTGCCAGCAGCGTAAGACCGGGACAGACTAACACCGGGGAGCTGTTTTTT	CASSVRPGQTNTGELFF
TRBJ2-7	NA	NA	TRBV21-1	TGTGCCATCCTCCGGGACCCGGGGGAGGGATCCTACGAGCAGTACTTC	CAILRDPGEGSYEQYF
TRBJ2-6	TRBD1	NA	TRBV2	TGTGCCAGCAGAACAAGGGGGCAGTCGAGCTCTGGGGCCAACGTCCTGACTTTC	CASRTRGQSSSGANVLTF
TRBJ1-5	TRBD1	NA	TRBV18	TGTGCCAGCTCACCACAAGCCGGGACAGGGTCGAGCAATCAGCCCCAGCATTTT	CASSPQAGTGSSNQPQHF
TRBJ2-6	NA	NA	TRBV5-1	TGCGCCAGCATCAGCACTACAGGATCCTCTGGGGCCAACGTCCTGACTTTC	CASISTTGSSGANVLTF
TRBJ2-1	NA	few	TRBV5-5	TGTGCCAGCAGCTTTACGTGGGGGCACAATGAGCAGTTCTTC	CASSFTWGHNEQFF
TRBJ1-1	NA	NA	TRBV3-1/TRBV3-2	TGTGCCAGCAGCCAAGGGGCCTCCCCTGCCACTGAAGCTTTCTTT	CASSQGASPATEAFF
TRBJ1-1	NA	NA	TRBV3-1/TRBV3-2	TGTGCCAGCAGCCAGAGGGCCACTGAAGCTTTCTTT	CASSQRATEAFF